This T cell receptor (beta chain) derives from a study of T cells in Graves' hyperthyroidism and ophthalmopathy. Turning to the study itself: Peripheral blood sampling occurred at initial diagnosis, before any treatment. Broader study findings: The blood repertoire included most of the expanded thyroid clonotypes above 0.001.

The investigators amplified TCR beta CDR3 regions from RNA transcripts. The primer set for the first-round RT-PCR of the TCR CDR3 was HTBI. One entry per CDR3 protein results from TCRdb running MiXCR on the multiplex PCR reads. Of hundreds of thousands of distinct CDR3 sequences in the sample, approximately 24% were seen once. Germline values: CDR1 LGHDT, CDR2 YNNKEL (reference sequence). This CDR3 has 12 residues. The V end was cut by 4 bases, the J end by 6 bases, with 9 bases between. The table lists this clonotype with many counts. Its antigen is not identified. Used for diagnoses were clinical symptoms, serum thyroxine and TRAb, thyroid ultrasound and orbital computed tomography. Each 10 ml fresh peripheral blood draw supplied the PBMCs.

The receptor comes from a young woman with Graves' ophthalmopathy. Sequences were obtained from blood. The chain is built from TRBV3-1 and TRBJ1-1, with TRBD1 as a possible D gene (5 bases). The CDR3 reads CASSRGVAEAFF. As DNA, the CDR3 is TGTGCCAGCAGCCGGGGGGTTGCTGAAGCTTTCTTT.